This T cell receptor beta chain was found in a study of blood T cell repertoires in COVID-19 (dated by TCRdb to the early 2020s). Describing the broader study: Collaborator samples came from the United States, Italy and Spain and covered acute and convalescent phases of COVID-19. Where available, HLA class I and class II types were taken from metadata supplied by the sample provider and were not determined by assay-based typing. Subjects who had been exposed to COVID-19, were actively infected with it, or had recovered from it provided the deeply sampled blood TCRbeta repertoires that made up the dataset. Sample metadata almost always included a de-identified subject ID, COVID-19 status, age in years and sex. The samples were drawn from two sources: the first 160 participants of the ongoing ImmuneRACE study, and fewer than 1,500 subjects contributed by 6 global collaborators. The material from the prospective study consisted of cDNA or gDNA derived from T cells, B-cell-depleted T cells, or PBMCs. The repertoires were made available in a free public database intended to serve as a resource for research on the immune response to SARS-CoV-2. Broader findings and caveats from the paper: The amount of clinical and demographic metadata varied by source and participant and was provided uncurated.

On this clone itself: What this receptor recognizes is not known. Base qualities are not at hand, and no much larger clone is one base apart.

TCRbeta CDR3 regions were amplified from genomic DNA using the immunoSEQ Assay, a bias-controlled multiplex PCR. Turning to the authors' computational methods: Nucleated cell counts per sample were estimated from amplification of reference gene primers within the assay. To quantify the absolute abundance of each unique TCRbeta CDR3 rearrangement, sequence reads were collapsed and filtered. For each sample, productive Simpson clonality was calculated as the square root of Simpson's diversity index over productive rearrangements. The source is immuneACCESS, and TCRdb retained only in-frame sequences with V and J called. Part of the clones is not carried over; for the studies checked, unresolved V genes explain less than half of this, and the remainder is unexplained. V and J calls and clone size are as listed in that table; D and trimming were resolved from the DNA. A total of under 150,000 clones appear in this sample, 88% of them only once. The top ten constitute 10% of the sample.

Collaborating institutions collected whole blood in K2EDTA tubes following their own protocols. For TCRbeta analysis, collaborators shipped samples in one of three forms: frozen whole blood, isolated PBMCs, or DNA extracted from either of those sample types. From a lookup of the germline V gene, CDR1 and CDR2 are SGHDT and YYEEEE. V lost 1 base and J lost 4 bases, and the count of bases not matched to a germline gene is 1. Including the terminal cysteine and phenylalanine, the CDR3 comprises 13 residues. The retained sequence is limited to the CDR3, 39 bases, with the frame set at the first base. The rearranged chain carries TRBV5-6 and TRBJ1-2; 7 of the junction bases match TRBD1. The sequenced material came from peripheral blood. The receptor comes from a man aged 50-60 years with active or convalescent COVID-19. The CDR3 corresponds to CASSLQGGYGYTF. The DNA reads as follows: TGTGCCAGCAGCTTGCAGGGGGGCTATGGCTACACCTTC. Where the CDR3 stops, the reference TRBV5-6 and TRBJ1-2 genes take over; the full variable domain is DAGVTQSPTHLIKTRGQQVTLRCSPKSGHDTVSWYQQALGQGPQFIFQYYEEEERQRGNFPDRFSGHQFPNYSSELNVNALLLGDSALYLCASSLQGGYGYTFGSGTRLTVV.